This T cell receptor beta chain stems from a study of beta chain features in type 1 diabetes. The authors obtained over 95% purity in all sorted populations. This CDR3 region has 15 residues. V was trimmed by 5 bases and J by 6 bases, leaving 19 bases between them. Germline CDR1 and CDR2: LNHDA and SQIVND (reference sequence). Investigators reverse transcribed all isolated RNA, so they sequenced expressed TCRB transcripts. Sequenced naive, central memory and regulatory T cell samples produced an average of roughly 3.9 million reads. Method: immunoSEQ multiplex PCR; TCRdb's copy keeps in-frame clones and lacks some. The data hold about 270,000 clones, with around 14% observed a single time.

The TCR comes from a woman aged 40-49 years in good health. This chain links TRBV19 with TRBJ1-2; D not certain. The sample comprised naive CD4+ T cells from blood. The chain's CDR3 is CASSSFGRRGHGYTF. The CDR3 DNA is TGTGCCAGTAGTTCATTCGGCCGGCGGGGTCATGGCTACACCTTC.